These 29 T cell receptor beta chains share one sample of origin, sequenced in a study of a mutant IDH1 vaccine in newly diagnosed glioma. Sequencing used immunoSEQ multiplex PCR; TCRdb keeps in-frame clones, though not all of them. The data hold roughly 40,000 clones, with 80% to 95% observed a single time. These TCRs are of unknown antigen specificity. The time point here: week 23, last vaccination. In the vaccine, a single dose held 300 ug of the mutant IDH1 20-mer peptide, along with topical imiquimod. The sequencing here drew on PBMCs, taken from a glioma patient whose treatment included an IDH1 peptide vaccine. These receptors all stem from a man aged 50 to 60 with glioma.

The chain has TRBV19 and TRBJ2-3; 7 bases line up with TRBD2. This CDR3 comprises 13 residues. Germline CDR1 is LNHDA and CDR2 is SQIVND (reference sequence). Trimming at V came to 5 bases and at J to 11 bases, leaving 10 bases not matched to a gene. The CDR3 reads CASSPAGGTGQYF. The CDR3 DNA follows: TGTGCCAGTAGTCCCGCCGGGGGGACGGGGCAGTATTTT.

This chain connects TRBV5-5 to TRBJ2-6; TRBD2 agrees at 11 bases. V lost 4 bases, J lost 4 bases, and 7 bases stayed unmatched. The CDR3 is made up of 17 amino acids. Germline V gene data show CDR1 as SGHKS and CDR2 as YYEKEE (reference sequence). CDR3 DNA: TGTGCCAGCAGCGCGTTAGCGGGGGGGCCGGGGGCCAACGTCCTGACTTTC. This translates into CASSALAGGPGANVLTF.

This sequence joins TRBV5-4 and TRBJ2-3, with no clear D. This CDR3 spans 14 amino acids. The ends were cut back, 4 bases at V and 2 bases at J, with 11 bases in the middle. Germline lookup yields CDR1 SGHNT and CDR2 YYREEE (reference sequence). The CDR3 sequence: CASSRILFTDTQYF. In DNA form, the CDR3 reads TGTGCCAGCAGCCGCATCCTATTCACAGATACGCAGTATTTT. The variable domain in full, with the rest retrieved from reference TRBV5-4 and TRBJ2-3, is ETGVTQSPTHLIKTRGQQVTLRCSSQSGHNTVSWYQQALGQGPQFIFQYYREEENGRGNFPPRFSGLQFPNYSSELNVNALELDDSALYLCASSRILFTDTQYFGPGTRLTVL.

The chain employs TRBV25-1 and TRBJ1-2; TRBD1 matches at 10 bases. The J segment lost 0 bases and the V segment lost 4 bases, leaving 8 bases of the junction unmatched. CDR1 is MGHDK and CDR2 is SYGVNS in the germline V gene. The CDR3 covers 17 residues. CDR3 bases: TGTGCCAGCAGTGCTCCGGGACAGGGGACCTCTAACTATGGCTACACCTTC. Amino acid sequence: CASSAPGQGTSNYGYTF.

In this sample, this clone turned up once. The V and J genes are TRBV29-1 and TRBJ2-3; no firm D call. CDR3 length: 9 residues. CDR1 and CDR2 (germline): SQVTM, ANQGSEA. Trimming cost V 4 bases and J 5 bases, with 1 base left between them. DNA of the CDR3: TGCAGCGTTGGAGATACGCAGTATTTT. Its protein is CSVGDTQYF.

This clone was recorded once. The chain recombines TRBV5-1 with TRBJ1-2, with D unresolved. V was pared by 5 bases and J by 3 bases, with 20 bases between. The V gene's germline CDR1 is SGHRS and CDR2 YFSETQ. The CDR3 consists of 16 residues. CDR3 loop: CASRLPGSTLDYGYTF. The CDR3 region has the DNA TGCGCCAGCAGACTGCCGGGTTCGACCCTTGACTATGGCTACACCTTC.

V is TRBV7-9 and J is TRBJ2-3; unclear D gene. V lost 5 bases to trimming and J lost 0 bases, with 6 bases between them. CDR1 and CDR2 (germline): SEHNR, FQNEAQ (reference sequence). CDR3 length: 13 residues. The CDR3 coding sequence is TGTGCCAGCAGCGCTGAAAGCACAGATACGCAGTATTTT. Protein product: CASSAESTDTQYF.

This clone occurred once. This chain joins TRBV4-2 and TRBJ1-6; D unresolved. Looked up from germline, CDR1 is LGHNA and CDR2 is YNFKEQ. V was trimmed by 1 base and J by 7 bases, leaving 20 bases between them. This CDR3 region has 18 residues. The CDR3 DNA follows: TGTGCCAGCAGCCAAGGTGCCCCTCAAATAGCCAGCAATTCACCCCTCCACTTT. The encoded protein is CASSQGAPQIASNSPLHF.

This chain links TRBV7-3 with TRBJ2-3; 8 nucleotides align to TRBD2. J was trimmed by 9 bases and V by 5 bases; bases with no gene match: 4. Germline CDR1 reads SGHTA; CDR2 reads FQGTGA. The CDR3 has 12 residues. This CDR3 is CASSTRGGTQYF. The CDR3 DNA is TGTGCCAGCAGCACACGGGGGGGCACGCAGTATTTT.

The chain couples TRBV5-4 to TRBJ1-2; tentatively, D is TRBD1 (5 bases). There are 13 residues in the CDR3. From germline, CDR1 is SGHNT and CDR2 YYREEE (reference sequence). Trimming took off 0 bases at V and 7 bases at J, with 10 bases between the two ends. CDR3 nucleotide sequence: TGTGCCAGCAGCTTGGGCGGGGGTGGTGGCTACACCTTC. Translation: CASSLGGGGGYTF.

V and J are TRBV6-1 and TRBJ1-1; D is unresolved. The CDR3 length is 13 residues. V was cut by 3 bases and J by 5 bases, with 10 bases left in between. The germline gives CDR1 MNHNS, CDR2 SASEGT. The chain's CDR3 is CASSEIKWTEAFF. As DNA, the CDR3 is TGTGCCAGCAGTGAGATAAAGTGGACTGAAGCTTTCTTT.

The chain carries TRBV4-1 and TRBJ1-1; D unresolved. The germline V gene encodes CDR1 MGHRA and CDR2 YSYEKL. The CDR3 covers 14 residues. V dropped 7 bases and J dropped 1 base, with 13 bases sitting between them. CDR3 in amino acids: CASNPSPGNTEAFF. CDR3 sequence (DNA): TGCGCCAGCAACCCCTCCCCGGGGAACACTGAAGCTTTCTTT.

The chain carries TRBV19 and TRBJ2-7; tentatively, D is TRBD2 (6 bases). Trimming left V 4 bases short and J 2 bases short, with 15 bases between. Per germline, CDR1 LNHDA and CDR2 SQIVND (reference sequence). There are 15 residues in the CDR3. The CDR3 sequence is CASSSQLAGPYEQYF. For the CDR3, the DNA is TGTGCCAGTAGTAGTCAGTTGGCGGGACCCTACGAGCAGTACTTC.

The chain recombines TRBV11-2 with TRBJ1-1; D unresolved. The CDR3 totals 12 residues. V shed 2 bases and J shed 6 bases, with 7 bases lying between them. Germline CDR1 and CDR2: SGHAT and FQNNGV. The CDR3 region has the DNA TGTGCCAGCAGCTTACAGGACTCTGAAGCTTTCTTT. Residues: CASSLQDSEAFF.

V usage is TRBV6-5 and J usage is TRBJ1-1; D uncertain. Germline values: CDR1 MNHEY, CDR2 SVGAGI. V shed 6 bases and J shed 8 bases, with 16 bases lying between them. The CDR3 loop spans 13 amino acids. This CDR3 reads CASSPPDPLEAFF. In nucleotides, the CDR3 is TGTGCCAGCAGCCCTCCCGACCCTCTGGAAGCTTTCTTT.

V is TRBV21-1 and J is TRBJ2-1; the tabulated D call, TRBD1, remains unverified against the DNA. TRBV21-1 is a pseudogene. CDR3 length equals 15 residues. The CDR3 DNA sequence: TGTGCCAGCAGCCGCCAGCAGGGGGCGAGGAATGAGCAGTTCTTC. Amino acid sequence: CASSRQQGARNEQFF.

The chain links TRBV2 to TRBJ1-5; TRBD1 agrees at 8 bases. The germline V gene has CDR1 SNHLY and CDR2 FYNNEI. The V gene end was trimmed by 7 bases and the J gene end by 9 bases; junction bases not matched to a gene: 8. This CDR3 region has 13 residues. Written as DNA, the CDR3 is TGTGCCAGCAATCAGGGGGCAACAAGGCCCCAGCATTTT. Translation gives CASNQGATRPQHF.

This clone appeared a single time. The CDR3 DNA is TGCGCCAGCCGCGGGGGGTCTCGTGAAAAACTGTTTTTT. Amino acids: CASRGGSREKLFF. The rearrangement uses TRBV4-3 and TRBJ1-4; tentatively, D is TRBD1 (5 bases). CDR1 is LGHNA, CDR2 YSLEER, per germline. The CDR3 spans 13 residues. Trimming pared 8 bases from V and 7 bases from J, leaving 14 bases between.

The V and J genes are TRBV6-5 and TRBJ1-2; D unresolved. V lost 2 bases to trimming and J lost 0 bases, with 4 bases between them. This CDR3 has 13 amino acids. Germline CDR1 is MNHEY and CDR2 is SVGAGI. For the CDR3, the DNA is TGTGCCAGCAGTTACGGGGCTAACTATGGCTACACCTTC. The encoded protein is CASSYGANYGYTF.

The chain employs TRBV11-3 and TRBJ1-2; no clear D gene. The length of the CDR3 is 15 residues. Germline V gives CDR1 SGHNT, CDR2 YENEEA. Trimming cost V 0 bases and J 3 bases, with 11 bases left between them. CDR3: CASSLERTDYYGYTF. CDR3 in DNA: TGTGCCAGCAGCTTAGAGAGGACGGATTACTATGGCTACACCTTC.

The chain couples TRBV7-9 to TRBJ1-2, with D perhaps TRBD1 (6 bases). V was cut by 3 bases and J by 6 bases, with 17 bases left in between. The CDR3 runs 15 residues. Germline V gene lookup returns CDR1 SEHNR and CDR2 FQNEAQ (reference sequence). Here the CDR3 DNA reads TGTGCCAGCAGCTTTCGATCTGGGGGGCGAGATGGCTACACCTTC. It specifies CASSFRSGGRDGYTF.

V and J are TRBV2 and TRBJ1-2; D possibly corresponds to TRBD1 (5 bases). The V end was cut by 5 bases, the J end by 4 bases, with 11 bases between. The CDR3 runs 13 residues. Germline CDR1 reads SNHLY; CDR2 reads FYNNEI. The CDR3 reads CASSSIGGYGYTF. In DNA, the CDR3 is TGTGCCAGCAGTTCCATCGGGGGCTATGGCTACACCTTC.

The J gene is TRBJ1-1, the V gene TRBV27, with TRBD1 matching 7 bases. Germline CDR1 reads MNHEY; CDR2 reads SMNVEV (reference sequence). The trim removed 1 base at V and 6 bases at J, leaving 5 bases unmatched. CDR3 size: 14 residues. CDR3 loop: CASSLLVGQSEAFF. For the CDR3, the DNA is TGTGCCAGCAGTTTATTGGTGGGACAGTCTGAAGCTTTCTTT.

The chain links TRBV7-2 to TRBJ1-2; D unclear. CDR1 and CDR2 (germline): SGHTA, FQGNSA. This CDR3 is 13 amino acids long. The V end lost 1 base, the J end lost 7 bases, and 10 bases lay between the germline ends. CDR3 in DNA: TGTGCCAGCAGCTTAGAGCATTGGAGTGGCTACACCTTC. This translates into CASSLEHWSGYTF.

The V call is TRBV28, the J call TRBJ2-5; 11 nucleotides align to TRBD2. This CDR3 is built from 17 residues. Trimming cost V 5 bases and J 5 bases; bases outside gene matches: 13. The germline V gene encodes CDR1 MDHEN and CDR2 SYDVKM. The CDR3: CASSPIALAGGGETQYF. The CDR3 DNA reads as TGTGCCAGCAGTCCTATAGCCCTAGCGGGAGGAGGGGAGACCCAGTACTTC.

The J gene is TRBJ2-1, the V gene TRBV7-9; D tentatively reads TRBD1 or TRBD2 (6 bases each). In germline, CDR1 is SEHNR, CDR2 FQNEAQ (reference sequence). The CDR3 spans 19 residues. Trimming removed 1 base from V and 4 bases from J, with 23 bases in between. CDR3 sequence: CASSLGGQFSTRGYNEQFF. The CDR3 DNA reads TGTGCCAGCAGCTTAGGGGGGCAATTTTCGACTAGGGGTTACAATGAGCAGTTCTTC.

The chain couples TRBV28 to TRBJ1-5, with D perhaps matching TRBD1 (5 bases). Trimming removed 7 bases from V and 4 bases from J, with 17 bases in between. This CDR3 region has 15 residues. Germline V gene sequence: CDR1 MDHEN, CDR2 SYDVKM. This chain's CDR3 is CASTLGTEYNQPQHF. CDR3 sequence (DNA): TGTGCCAGCACCCTCGGGACGGAATATAATCAGCCCCAGCATTTT.

This clone was seen only once. The chain carries TRBV5-6 and TRBJ2-6; D gene uncertain. Deletions cut 4 bases from V and 2 bases from J, with 10 bases between. Per germline, CDR1 SGHDT and CDR2 YYEEEE. The CDR3 contains 15 residues. In nucleotides, the CDR3 is TGTGCCAGCAGCCCCCTGGTTCCTGGGGCCAACGTCCTGACTTTC. Translation gives CASSPLVPGANVLTF.

The V call is TRBV4-3, the J call TRBJ2-7; 8 bases agree with TRBD1. CDR1 is LGHNA and CDR2 is YSLEER in the germline V gene. The CDR3 consists of 14 residues. V trimming: 4 bases; J trimming: 4 bases; junction bases outside the gene matches: 6. Here the CDR3 reads CASSLGQGGYEQYF. CDR3 DNA sequence: TGCGCCAGCAGCCTCGGACAGGGTGGGTACGAGCAGTACTTC.